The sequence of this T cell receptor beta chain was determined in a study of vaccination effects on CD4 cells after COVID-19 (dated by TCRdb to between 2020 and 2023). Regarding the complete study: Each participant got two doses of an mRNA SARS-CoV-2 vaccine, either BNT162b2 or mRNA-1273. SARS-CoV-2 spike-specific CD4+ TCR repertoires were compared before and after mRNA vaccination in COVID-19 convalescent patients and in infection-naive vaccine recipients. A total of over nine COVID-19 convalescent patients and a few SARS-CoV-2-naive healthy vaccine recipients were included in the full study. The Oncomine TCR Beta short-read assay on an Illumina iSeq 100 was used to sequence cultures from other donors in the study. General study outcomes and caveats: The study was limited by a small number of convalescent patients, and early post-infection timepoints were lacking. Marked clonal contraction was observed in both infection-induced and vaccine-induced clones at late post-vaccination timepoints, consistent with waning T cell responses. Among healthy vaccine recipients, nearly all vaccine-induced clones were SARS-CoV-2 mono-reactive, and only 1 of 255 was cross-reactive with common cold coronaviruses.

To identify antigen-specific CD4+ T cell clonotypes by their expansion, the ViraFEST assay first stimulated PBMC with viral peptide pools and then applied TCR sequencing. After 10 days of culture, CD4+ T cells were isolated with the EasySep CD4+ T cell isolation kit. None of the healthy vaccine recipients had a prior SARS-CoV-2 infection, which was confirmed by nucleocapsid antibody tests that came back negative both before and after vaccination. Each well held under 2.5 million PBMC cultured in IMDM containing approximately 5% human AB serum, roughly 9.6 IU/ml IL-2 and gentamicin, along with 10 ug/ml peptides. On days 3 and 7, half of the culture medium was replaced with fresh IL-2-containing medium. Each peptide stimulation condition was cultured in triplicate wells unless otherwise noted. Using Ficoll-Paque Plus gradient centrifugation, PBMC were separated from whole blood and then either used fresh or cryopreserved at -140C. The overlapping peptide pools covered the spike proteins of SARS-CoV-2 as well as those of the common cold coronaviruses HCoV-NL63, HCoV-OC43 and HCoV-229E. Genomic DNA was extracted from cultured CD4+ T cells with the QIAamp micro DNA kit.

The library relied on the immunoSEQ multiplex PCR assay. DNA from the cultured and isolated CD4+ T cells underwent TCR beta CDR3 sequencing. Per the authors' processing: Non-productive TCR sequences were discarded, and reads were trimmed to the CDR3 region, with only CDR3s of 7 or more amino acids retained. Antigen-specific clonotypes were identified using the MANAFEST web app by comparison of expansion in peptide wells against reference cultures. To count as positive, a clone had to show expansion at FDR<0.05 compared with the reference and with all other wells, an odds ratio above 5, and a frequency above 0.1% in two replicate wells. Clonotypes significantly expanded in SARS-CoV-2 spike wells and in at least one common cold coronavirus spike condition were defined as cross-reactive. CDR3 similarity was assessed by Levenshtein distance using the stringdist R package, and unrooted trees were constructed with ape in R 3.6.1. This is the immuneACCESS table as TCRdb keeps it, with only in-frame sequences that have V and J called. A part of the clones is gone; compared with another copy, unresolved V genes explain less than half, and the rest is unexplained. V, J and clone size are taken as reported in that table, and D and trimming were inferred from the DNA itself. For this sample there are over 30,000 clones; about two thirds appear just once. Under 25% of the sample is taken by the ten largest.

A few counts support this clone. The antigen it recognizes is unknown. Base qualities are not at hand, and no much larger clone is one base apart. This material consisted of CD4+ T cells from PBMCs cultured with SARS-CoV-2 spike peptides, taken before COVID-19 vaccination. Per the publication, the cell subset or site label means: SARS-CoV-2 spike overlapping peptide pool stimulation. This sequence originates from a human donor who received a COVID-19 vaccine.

For the CDR3, the sequence is CATSRPPGQENTEAFF. The DNA reads TGTGCCACCAGCAGGCCTCCGGGACAGGAAAACACTGAAGCTTTCTTT. This chain joins TRBV15 to TRBJ1-1; TRBD1 aligns with 8 central bases. Its CDR3 holds 16 amino acids, cysteine through phenylalanine. The read is trimmed to its CDR3 DNA, 48 bases read in frame from base 1. V loses 3 bases at its end and J loses 2 bases; junction bases beyond the gene matches: 8. Based on the germline V gene (reference sequence), the CDR1 and CDR2 sequences are LNHNV and YYDKDF.